This TCR beta chain was recorded in a study of T cells in localized non-small cell lung cancer (dated by TCRdb to the early 2020s). At the level of the whole study: The study examined T cell repertoires in roughly 240 patients with early-stage NSCLC and compared tumors with uninvolved tumor-adjacent lungs. The cohort consisted of 200 to 300 treatment-naive NSCLC patients whose localized lung tumors had been resected. NSCLC patients had a mean age of approximately 72 years, and fewer than 150 were male and 107 female.

The immunoSEQ Assay was used to sequence TCR beta CDR3 regions from DNA. In the source study's methods: To compute T cell density, TCR beta template counts were normalized to usable DNA, which was estimated by amplifying housekeeping genes. Richness was estimated with the preseqR package, extrapolating to 400,000 templates for PBMC samples and 120,000 templates for tissue samples. Clonality was calculated as one minus Pielou's evenness. Tissue-enriched TCRs were identified through differential abundance testing performed on productive amino-acid clonotypes, with a minimum total count of 5 and an alpha of 0.1. The Jaccard Index and the Morisita Overlap Index were used to measure how much the repertoires overlapped between compartments. GLIPH grouped TCR beta CDR3s together with public tetramer-defined viral CDR3s, and a viral motif had to include at least three viral sequences and also show V-gene enrichment. In TCRdb, the immuneACCESS table is reduced to in-frame sequences with V and J assigned. These tables do not hold every clone; where another copy was compared, an unresolved V gene accounts for under half, and the others remain unexplained. D and trimming were read from the DNA, whereas the V and J calls and clone size are those reported in that table. Within this sample are several thousand clones, with 18% of them counted one time only. The ten largest clones capture about a fifth of the sample.

The research as a whole found: Of the top 100 tumor clones, a median of roughly 56 were detected in paired uninvolved adjacent lung; approximately 30 were also among that lung's top 100. Uninvolved tumor-adjacent lung showed the highest T cell clonality, higher than tumor, which suggests more focused antigenic responses in the uninvolved tumor-adjacent lung. Because multi-region sequencing of the tumors was not done, intratumor heterogeneity could not be ruled out. Longer overall survival was associated with higher blood T cell density, whereas shorter survival was associated with higher adjacent-lung clonality. Because of the exploratory design, TCR variables were selected using unadjusted p-values without false-discovery rate correction.

Worth noting for this clone: What antigen it recognizes has not been identified. No quality values exist for individual bases; no much larger clone is one base distant.

Per the germline V gene, MDHEN is the CDR1 and SYDVKM is the CDR2. Trimming removed 6 bases from V and 7 bases from J; the gene matches leave 9 bases unexplained. The CDR3 contains 14 residues, cysteine and phenylalanine counted. The DNA shown is the 42-base CDR3, in frame from base 1. At diagnosis, tumor, uninvolved tumor-adjacent lung and peripheral blood were collected and then preserved as a mix of FFPE and fresh-frozen material. Here the sequenced sample was lung tumor tissue, taken before any cancer treatment. The TCR sequence derives from a man aged 35 to 70 with stage I squamous cell lung carcinoma. The sequence links TRBV28 to TRBJ2-1; TRBD1 lines up with 7 middle nucleotides. The bases are TGTGCCAGCAGCCGCGGACAGGCACGGAATGAGCAGTTCTTC. This yields the protein CASSRGQARNEQFF. The CDR3, completed at both ends by the reference TRBV28 and TRBJ2-1 genes, gives the full variable domain DVKVTQSSRYLVKRTGEKVFLECVQDMDHENMFWYRQDPGLGLRLIYFSYDVKMKEKGDIPEGYSVSREKKERFSLILESASTNQTSMYLCASSRGQARNEQFFGPGTRLTVL.